This passage covers 18 T cell receptor beta chains from one sample sequenced in a study of a mutant IDH1 vaccine in newly diagnosed glioma. Produced via immunoSEQ multiplex PCR; TCRdb's table is partial and in-frame only. The sample includes 75,000 to 100,000 clones, over 75% of them seen just once. The time point here: baseline, week 1 (first vaccination visit). Documented treatment: pre-vaccination baseline after standard-of-care therapy. This sample comprised PBMCs, obtained from a glioma patient treated with radiotherapy, temozolomide or both. These receptors were taken from a man aged 35 to 55 with glioma. Some clones in this sample may be carry-over from other donors' samples.

The chain uses TRBV27 and TRBJ1-2, with 8 positions matching TRBD1. Germline CDR1 MNHEY, CDR2 SMNVEV (reference sequence). CDR3 size: 15 residues. The trim removed 7 bases at V and 4 bases at J, leaving 11 bases unmatched. The chain's CDR3 is CASNVRQGRSYGYTF. DNA of the CDR3: TGTGCCAGCAACGTTCGACAGGGGAGGTCCTATGGCTACACCTTC.

In this sample, this clone turned up a few times. The V and J genes are TRBV4-2 and TRBJ2-1; D unresolved. The CDR3 covers 14 residues. Deletions cut 1 base from V and 3 bases from J, with 7 bases between. Germline V gene sequence: CDR1 LGHNA, CDR2 YNFKEQ. CDR3 residues: CASSQGFGYNEQFF. CDR3 in DNA: TGTGCCAGCAGCCAAGGGTTCGGCTACAATGAGCAGTTCTTC.

The chain uses TRBV18 and TRBJ2-2; TRBD1 might be the D (5 bases). Between the trimmed V and J ends, which lost 4 bases and 5 bases, there was a span of 8 bases. This CDR3 is built from 13 residues. Germline V lookup: CDR1 KGHSH, CDR2 LQKENI. CDR3 sequence reads: CASSQTETGELFF. The CDR3 coding sequence is TGTGCCAGCTCACAGACAGAAACCGGGGAGCTGTTTTTT.

The chain carries TRBV19 and TRBJ1-2, with D unresolved. The germline V gene encodes CDR1 LNHDA and CDR2 SQIVND (reference sequence). The CDR3 has 10 amino acids. Between the trimmed V and J ends, which lost 7 bases and 4 bases, there was a span of 4 bases. Written as DNA, the CDR3 is TGTGCCAGTATGGGCTATGGCTACACCTTC. Its protein product is CASMGYGYTF.

The rearrangement uses TRBV7-2 and TRBJ1-1; tentative D call: TRBD1 (5 bases). In germline, CDR1 is SGHTA, CDR2 FQGNSA. Trimming removed 5 bases from V and 4 bases from J, with 11 bases in between. There are 13 residues in the CDR3. The CDR3 DNA reads as TGTGCCAGCAGCACGCCCCAGGGCACTGAAGCTTTCTTT. Residues: CASSTPQGTEAFF.

The CDR3 loop reads CASSLQGANEQFF. The CDR3 region has the DNA TGCGCCAGCAGCCTACAGGGGGCCAATGAGCAGTTCTTC. V is TRBV5-1 and J is TRBJ2-1; 9 nucleotides line up with TRBD1. Germline V gene lookup returns CDR1 SGHRS and CDR2 YFSETQ. The CDR3 covers 13 residues. Germline trimming cut 4 bases from V and 6 bases from J; bases unmatched to any gene: 2.

CDR3 sequence: CTVTGAGDTQYF. For the CDR3, the DNA is TGCACCGTCACCGGGGCCGGAGATACGCAGTATTTT. The V gene is TRBV29-1, the J gene TRBJ2-3; D is tentatively TRBD1 or TRBD2 (5 bases each). The CDR3 has 12 amino acids. Germline-derived CDR1 and CDR2 are SQVTM and ANQGSEA.

Concerning this clone: This specimen includes other DNA sequences encoding the same CDR3. The J gene is TRBJ1-3, the V gene TRBV6-5, with unresolved D. Trimming removed 6 bases from V and 4 bases from J, with 7 bases in between. The V gene's germline CDR1 is MNHEY and CDR2 SVGAGI. This CDR3 contains 12 residues. The CDR3 reads CASSSPGNTIYF. The CDR3 DNA reads as TGTGCCAGCAGCTCCCCGGGAAACACCATATATTTT.

The J gene is TRBJ1-5, the V gene TRBV7-9; 8 nucleotides agree with TRBD1. CDR3 length equals 14 residues. Trimming removed 5 bases from V and 1 base from J; junction bases left unmatched: 1. Germline CDR1 and CDR2: SEHNR and FQNEAQ (reference sequence). This chain's CDR3 is CASSRTGSNQPQHF. CDR3 nucleotides: TGTGCCAGCAGCCGGACAGGGAGCAATCAGCCCCAGCATTTT.

The chain combines TRBV4-1 with TRBJ2-2; 13 bases align to TRBD2. Per germline, CDR1 MGHRA and CDR2 YSYEKL. The CDR3 is made up of 18 amino acids. The ends lost 4 bases at V and 1 base at J; junction bases unmatched: 6. The CDR3 reads CASSRSGLAGENTGELFF. The CDR3 region has the DNA TGCGCCAGCAGCCGGTCTGGACTAGCGGGGGAGAACACCGGGGAGCTGTTTTTT.

The J gene is TRBJ1-2, the V gene TRBV21-1; the D call of TRBD1 is as the table states it, not checked on the DNA. TRBV21-1 is a listed pseudogene. CDR3 size: 16 residues. CDR3 sequence (DNA): TGTGCCAGCAGCAAAGAGGGGACAGGGGGCGAGGGAGGCTACACCTTC. This codes for CASSKEGTGGEGGYTF.

V gene TRBV7-6 combines with J gene TRBJ1-1; D not certain. The CDR3 has 13 amino acids. The V gene lost 6 bases and the J gene lost 1 base, with 9 bases spanning the gap. Germline CDR1 is SGHVS and CDR2 is FNYEAQ. This CDR3 is CASSISANTEAFF. DNA of the CDR3: TGTGCCAGCAGTATATCAGCGAACACTGAAGCTTTCTTT. The variable domain in full, completed from reference TRBV7-6 and TRBJ1-1, reads GAGVSQSPRYKVTKRGQDVALRCDPISGHVSLYWYRQALGQGPEFLTYFNYEAQQDKSGLPNDRFSAERPEGSISTLTIQRTEQRDSAMYRCASSISANTEAFFGQGTRLTVV.

The chain couples TRBV7-8 to TRBJ2-3; 8 bases fit TRBD2. This CDR3 comprises 15 residues. V was pared by 1 base and J by 6 bases, with 6 bases of the junction left unmatched. The germline gives CDR1 SGHVS, CDR2 FQNEAQ. This chain's CDR3 is CASSLEAGVRDTQYF. The CDR3 DNA follows: TGTGCCAGCAGCTTAGAAGCGGGGGTTCGGGATACGCAGTATTTT.

J is TRBJ2-5 and V is TRBV4-2; 8 bases line up with TRBD2. CDR1 is LGHNA, CDR2 YNFKEQ, per germline. J was trimmed by 2 bases and V by 2 bases; bases with no gene match: 1. The CDR3 loop spans 14 amino acids. The CDR3 DNA is TGTGCCAGCAGCCAAACGGGGGGGCAAGAGACCCAGTACTTC. It encodes CASSQTGGQETQYF.

The chain is built from TRBV19 and TRBJ2-2; TRBD2 matches 7 bases. J gave up 8 bases and V 7 bases, and 10 bases lay outside the gene matches. Germline CDR1 LNHDA, CDR2 SQIVND (reference sequence). This CDR3 comprises 14 residues. The CDR3 loop reads CASNPAGYDGELFF. CDR3 nucleotide sequence: TGTGCCAGTAACCCAGCGGGGTACGATGGGGAGCTGTTTTTT.

This clone was recorded only once. The J gene is TRBJ2-3, the V gene TRBV5-1; tentatively, D is TRBD1 or TRBD2 (5 bases each). CDR3 length: 16 residues. The germline V gene has CDR1 SGHRS and CDR2 YFSETQ. Deletions cut 3 bases from V and 4 bases from J, with 18 bases between. The CDR3 loop reads CASSSAFMGRADTQYF. In DNA, the CDR3 is TGCGCCAGCAGCTCAGCCTTTATGGGGCGGGCAGATACGCAGTATTTT.

This sequence joins TRBV14 and TRBJ2-5; tentatively, D is TRBD1 or TRBD2 (5 bases each). V was pared by 5 bases and J by 5 bases, with 15 bases between. CDR1 is SGHDN, CDR2 FVKESK, per germline. This CDR3 is 14 amino acids long. DNA for the CDR3: TGTGCCAGCAGCGATCCGGGGCGGGTGGAGACCCAGTACTTC. Translating it yields CASSDPGRVETQYF.

V is TRBV20-1 and J is TRBJ2-3; TRBD1 is a possible D gene (7 bases). V was trimmed by 3 bases and J by 9 bases, leaving 10 bases between them. The germline V gene has CDR1 DFQATT and CDR2 SNEGSKA (reference sequence). CDR3 size: 11 residues. The CDR3 sequence is CSARAGGTQYF. CDR3 in DNA: TGCAGTGCTAGGGCAGGGGGGACGCAGTATTTT.